In this sample, the clone carrying this TCR beta chain turned up a few times. Its antigen is unidentified. The sorted Tregs were CD4+CD25+CD127-/low cells. Findings and caveats of the study: Tumor memory CD4+ T cell TCR gene usage clustered with blood and lymph node memory CD4+ cells and lymph node naive CD4+ cells.

V was pared by 3 bases and J by 0 bases, with 5 bases between. Germline-derived CDR1 and CDR2 are SGHTA and FQGNSA. This CDR3 region has 13 residues. TCRdb processed the 5' RACE reads anew with MiXCR; each CDR3 protein has one entry. The table has roughly 42,000 distinct CDR3 sequences, roughly a fifth seen once. The TCR sequence derives from a female donor with breast cancer. Sequenced material: Tregs sorted from blood. The V gene is TRBV7-2, the J gene TRBJ1-1, with D unresolved. CDR3: CASSLYMNTEAFF. The DNA for the CDR3 is TGTGCCAGCAGCTTGTACATGAACACTGAAGCTTTCTTT.